This T cell receptor beta chain was documented in a study of cytomegalovirus exposure and HLA in healthy donors. Germline V gene sequence: CDR1 SGHDT, CDR2 YYEEEE. Trimming removed 7 bases at V and 1 base at J, with 14 bases between. The CDR3 has 14 residues. This clone has just one count. Primers for the PCR totalled 60 Vbeta and 13 Jbeta. Libraries were prepared by immunoSEQ multiplex PCR; TCRdb keeps only in-frame clonotypes and omits some of them. The table lists about 190,000 clones, 70% to 90% of them singletons. What was sequenced was PBMCs. This chain connects TRBV5-6 to TRBJ2-5; D is perhaps TRBD1 (5 bases). This TCR was recovered from a young woman in good health and CMV-seropositive. CDR3 nucleotide sequence: TGTGCCAGCCATACTCAGGGTATCCAAGAGACCCAGTACTTC. Protein sequence: CASHTQGIQETQYF.